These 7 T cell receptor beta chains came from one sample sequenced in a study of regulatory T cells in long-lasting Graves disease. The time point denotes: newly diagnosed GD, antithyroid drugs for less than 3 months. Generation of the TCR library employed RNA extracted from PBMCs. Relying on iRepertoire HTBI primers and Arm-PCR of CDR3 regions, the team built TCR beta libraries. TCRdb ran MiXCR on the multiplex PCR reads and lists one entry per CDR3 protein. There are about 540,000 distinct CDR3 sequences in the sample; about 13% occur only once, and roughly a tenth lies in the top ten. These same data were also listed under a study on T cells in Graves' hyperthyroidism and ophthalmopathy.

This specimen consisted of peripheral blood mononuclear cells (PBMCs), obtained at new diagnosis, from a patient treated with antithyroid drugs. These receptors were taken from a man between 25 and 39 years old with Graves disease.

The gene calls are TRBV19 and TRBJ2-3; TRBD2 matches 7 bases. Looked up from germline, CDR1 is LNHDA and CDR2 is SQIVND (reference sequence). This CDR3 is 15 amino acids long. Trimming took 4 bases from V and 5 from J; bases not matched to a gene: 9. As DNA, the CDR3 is TGTGCCAGTAGTAAAGCGGGATCTTTTCAAGATACGCAGTATTTT. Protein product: CASSKAGSFQDTQYF.

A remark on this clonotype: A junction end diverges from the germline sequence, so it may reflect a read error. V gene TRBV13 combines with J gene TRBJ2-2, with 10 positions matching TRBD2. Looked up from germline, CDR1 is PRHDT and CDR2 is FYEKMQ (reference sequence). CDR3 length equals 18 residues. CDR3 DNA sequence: TGCGCCAGCAGCCAAGATCAGGGGCTAGCGGGAGAGAACGGGGAGCTGTTTTTT. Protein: CASSQDQGLAGENGELFF. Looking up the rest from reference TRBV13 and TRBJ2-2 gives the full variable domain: AAGVIQSPRHLIKEKRETATLKCYPIPRHDTVYWYQQGPGQDPQFLISFYEKMQSDKGSIPDRFSAQQFSDYHSELNMSSLELGDSALYFCASSQDQGLAGENGELFFGEGSRLTVL.

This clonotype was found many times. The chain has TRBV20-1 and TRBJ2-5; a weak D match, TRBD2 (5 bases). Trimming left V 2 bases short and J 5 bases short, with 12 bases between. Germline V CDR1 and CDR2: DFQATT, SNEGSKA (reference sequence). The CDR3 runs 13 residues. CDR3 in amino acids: CSARHTSGETQYF. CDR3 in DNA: TGCAGTGCTAGACACACCTCGGGGGAGACCCAGTACTTC.

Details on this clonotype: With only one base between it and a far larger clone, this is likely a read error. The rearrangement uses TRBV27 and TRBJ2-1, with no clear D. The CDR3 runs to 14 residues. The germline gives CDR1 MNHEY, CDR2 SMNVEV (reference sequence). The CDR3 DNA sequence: TGTGCCAGCAGTGACCCGGTCTCCTACAATGAGCAGTCCTTC. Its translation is CASSDPVSYNEQSF.

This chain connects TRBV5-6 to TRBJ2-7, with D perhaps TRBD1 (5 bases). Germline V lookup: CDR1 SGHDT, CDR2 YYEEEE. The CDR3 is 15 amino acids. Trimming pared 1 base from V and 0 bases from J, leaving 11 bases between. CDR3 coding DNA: TGTGCCAGCAGCTTGATAGACAGATACTCCTACGAGCAGTACTTC. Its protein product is CASSLIDRYSYEQYF. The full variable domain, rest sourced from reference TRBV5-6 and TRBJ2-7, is DAGVTQSPTHLIKTRGQQVTLRCSPKSGHDTVSWYQQALGQGPQFIFQYYEEEERQRGNFPDRFSGHQFPNYSSELNVNALLLGDSALYLCASSLIDRYSYEQYFGPGTRLTVT.

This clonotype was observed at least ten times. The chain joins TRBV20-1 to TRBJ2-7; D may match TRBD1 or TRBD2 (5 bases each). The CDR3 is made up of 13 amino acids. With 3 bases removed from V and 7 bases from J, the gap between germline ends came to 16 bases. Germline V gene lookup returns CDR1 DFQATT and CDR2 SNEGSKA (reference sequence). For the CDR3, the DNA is TGCAGTGCTAGCGACGGGACCCCGGGAGAGCAGTACTTC. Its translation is CSASDGTPGEQYF.

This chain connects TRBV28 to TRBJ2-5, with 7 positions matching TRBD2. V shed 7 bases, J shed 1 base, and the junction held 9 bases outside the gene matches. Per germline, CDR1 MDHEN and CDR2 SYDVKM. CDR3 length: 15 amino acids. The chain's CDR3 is CASTMGGSPQETQYF. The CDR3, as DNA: TGTGCCAGCACTATGGGCGGGAGCCCCCAAGAGACCCAGTACTTC.